This passage covers 13 T cell receptor beta chains from one sample sequenced in a study of T cells in localized non-small cell lung cancer. Generated by immunoSEQ multiplex PCR, the TCRdb table keeps only in-frame clones and is missing some. The sample has fewer than 40,000 clones, just over 85% seen once. Sample: peripheral blood, taken before any cancer treatment. These receptors all come from a male donor older than 55 with stage III lung adenocarcinoma.

CDR3 protein: CASSWGGGVVEKLFF. The CDR3 DNA reads as TGCGCCAGCAGCTGGGGCGGGGGAGTAGTTGAAAAACTGTTTTTT. The rearrangement uses TRBV5-1 and TRBJ1-4, with D perhaps TRBD1 (5 bases). The CDR3 is made up of 15 amino acids. V was pared by 3 bases and J by 7 bases, with 16 bases between. In germline, CDR1 is SGHRS, CDR2 YFSETQ.

The V call is TRBV9, the J call TRBJ1-1; no reliable D call. CDR1 is SGDLS and CDR2 is YYNGEE in the germline V gene. The V gene lost 0 bases and the J gene lost 5 bases, with 14 bases spanning the gap. This CDR3 spans 15 amino acids. The CDR3 bases are TGTGCCAGCAGCGTAGTGGGCGGCCCGGGGACTGAAGCTTTCTTT. Translated: CASSVVGGPGTEAFF.

V and J are TRBV6-5 and TRBJ1-2, with a possible D match to TRBD1 (6 bases). The CDR3 runs to 15 residues. The V gene's germline CDR1 is MNHEY and CDR2 SVGAGI. With 6 bases removed from V and 2 bases from J, the gap between germline ends came to 16 bases. Here the CDR3 reads CASREIRGQNYGYTF. The CDR3 DNA reads as TGTGCCAGCAGGGAGATCAGGGGACAAAACTATGGCTACACCTTC.

The V and J genes are TRBV7-8 and TRBJ1-6, with D tentatively TRBD1 (6 bases). The CDR3 extends over 18 amino acids. Trimming removed 5 bases from V and 0 bases from J, with 17 bases in between. Germline CDR1 reads SGHVS; CDR2 reads FQNEAQ. The CDR3 DNA sequence: TGTGCCAGCAGCCCTTCGACAGGAACGAGCTCCTATAATTCACCCCTCCACTTT. Its translation is CASSPSTGTSSYNSPLHF.

The chain links TRBV5-8 to TRBJ1-1; a weak D match, TRBD1 (6 bases). The germline V gene encodes CDR1 SGHTS and CDR2 YDEGEE. Trimming took 6 bases from V and 2 from J, leaving 17 bases between them. CDR3 length equals 15 residues. The CDR3 bases are TGTGCCAGCACCCTTAGATTGGGACATAACACTGAAGCTTTCTTT. Translating it yields CASTLRLGHNTEAFF.

The genes are TRBV5-4 and TRBJ1-3, with D tentatively TRBD1 (5 bases). V lost 4 bases and J 8 bases, leaving 22 bases between the germline ends. This CDR3 has 16 amino acids. The V gene's germline CDR1 is SGHNT and CDR2 YYREEE (reference sequence). CDR3 DNA: TGTGCCAGCAGCGGGACCGTTGGGACCGCCTTGGACACCATATATTTT. Its protein product is CASSGTVGTALDTIYF.

The count of this clone is one. The gene calls are TRBV5-1 and TRBJ2-5, with a possible D match to TRBD2 (5 bases). Between the trimmed V and J ends, which lost 4 bases and 4 bases, there was a span of 14 bases. From germline, CDR1 is SGHRS and CDR2 YFSETQ. CDR3 length: 14 residues. The DNA for the CDR3 is TGCGCCAGCAGCACAAGGACTGGCGCAGAGACCCAGTACTTC. It specifies CASSTRTGAETQYF. Based on the CDR3 plus reference TRBV5-1 and TRBJ2-5, the full variable domain is KAGVTQTPRYLIKTRGQQVTLSCSPISGHRSVSWYQQTPGQGLQFLFEYFSETQRNKGNFPGRFSGRQFSNSRSEMNVSTLELGDSALYLCASSTRTGAETQYFGPGTRLLVL.

This chain connects TRBV5-4 to TRBJ1-1; D unresolved. Germline loops: CDR1 SGHNT, CDR2 YYREEE (reference sequence). This CDR3 has 13 amino acids. V shed 0 bases and J shed 4 bases, with 7 bases lying between them. The CDR3 spells CASSLGVSTEAFF. CDR3 nucleotides: TGTGCCAGCAGCTTGGGGGTCAGCACTGAAGCTTTCTTT.

The chain links TRBV6-5 to TRBJ1-3; D uncertain. Germline loops: CDR1 MNHEY, CDR2 SVGAGI. The V and J ends lost 0 bases and 0 bases respectively, with 6 bases between them. This CDR3 has 15 residues. In DNA, the CDR3 is TGTGCCAGCAGTTACTCTCAGACCTCTGGAAACACCATATATTTT. It encodes CASSYSQTSGNTIYF.

This chain uses TRBV29-1 with TRBJ2-1; 7 nucleotides agree with TRBD2. Germline CDR1 reads SQVTM; CDR2 reads ANQGSEA. The CDR3 length is 15 residues. J lost 5 bases, V lost 4 bases, and 11 bases had no gene match. This CDR3 is CSVVGWTRSNNEQFF. The CDR3 nucleotides are TGCAGCGTTGTTGGTTGGACTAGATCCAACAATGAGCAGTTCTTC.

The chain is built from TRBV19 and TRBJ2-3, with 8 nucleotides matching TRBD2. The ends lost 7 bases at V and 11 bases at J; junction bases unmatched: 17. This CDR3 region has 15 residues. CDR1 LNHDA and CDR2 SQIVND come from the germline V gene (reference sequence). CDR3 region: CASTQPPGTRVKQYF. For the CDR3, the DNA is TGTGCCAGTACACAGCCCCCAGGGACTAGAGTAAAGCAGTATTTT. Variable domain in full (rest from reference TRBV19 and TRBJ2-3): DGGITQSPKYLFRKEGQNVTLSCEQNLNHDAMYWYRQDPGQGLRLIYYSQIVNDFQKGDIAEGYSVSREKKESFPLTVTSAQKNPTAFYLCASTQPPGTRVKQYFGPGTRLTVL.

V usage is TRBV5-1 and J usage is TRBJ2-1; 7 nucleotides agree with TRBD1. The CDR3 consists of 17 residues. The germline V gene has CDR1 SGHRS and CDR2 YFSETQ. The V gene end was trimmed by 2 bases and the J gene end by 7 bases; junction bases not matched to a gene: 15. This chain's CDR3 is CASSFFYTGTVGNEQFF. In nucleotides, the CDR3 is TGCGCCAGCAGCTTCTTCTATACCGGGACAGTCGGTAATGAGCAGTTCTTC.

The V call is TRBV30, the J call TRBJ1-3; tentative D call: TRBD1 (5 bases). Per the germline V gene, CDR1 is GTSNPN and CDR2 is SVGIG (reference sequence). The length of the CDR3 is 13 residues. Between the trimmed V and J ends, which lost 3 bases and 1 base, there was a span of 7 bases. The CDR3: CAWRGGSGNTIYF. DNA for the CDR3: TGTGCCTGGAGGGGGGGATCTGGAAACACCATATATTTT.